This entry describes one T cell receptor beta chain. The data stem from a study of blood T cell repertoires in COVID-19. About the study: Samples came from the United States, Italy and Spain, spanning acute and convalescent COVID-19. PBMCs, B-cell-depleted T cells, or T cells provided the cDNA or gDNA that made up the material.

In the original processing: Quantification of nucleated cells was approximated via reference gene primer amplification. Repertoires were generated with immunoSEQ multiplex PCR, while TCRdb's copy carries only in-frame clones and drops some. For V, J and clone size, that table is used; D and trimming come from the DNA. The sample has some 300,000 clones, about 85% seen once. CDR3 length equals 15 residues. V lost 5 bases to trimming and J lost 5 bases; unmatched junction nucleotides: 7. The germline V gene has CDR1 SEHNR and CDR2 FQNEAQ (reference sequence). The receptor's source is a man younger than 35 with active or convalescent COVID-19. The rearrangement uses TRBV7-9 and TRBJ1-1; 11 bases align to TRBD1. Sequencing was done on a sample of peripheral blood. This CDR3 reads CASSERDRGSTEAFF. As DNA, the CDR3 is TGTGCCAGCAGCGAAAGGGACAGGGGGAGTACTGAAGCTTTCTTT.